This T cell receptor beta chain was sequenced for a study of cytomegalovirus exposure and HLA in healthy donors. The germline gives CDR1 MGHRA, CDR2 YSYEKL. The CDR3 runs to 14 residues. The V gene end was trimmed by 4 bases and the J gene end by 2 bases; junction bases not matched to a gene: 4. The PCR made use of 60 Vbeta and 13 Jbeta primers. Generated by immunoSEQ multiplex PCR, the TCRdb table keeps only in-frame clones and is missing some. This sample carries around 130,000 clones, around 86% of them seen once, and the ten largest clones take approximately 2.2%. The TCR was taken from a woman in her forties in good health and CMV-seronegative. The sequencing sample was made of PBMCs. The chain joins TRBV4-1 to TRBJ1-2; TRBD1 aligns across 7 bases. The CDR3: CASSRPDRNYGYTF. CDR3 DNA: TGCGCCAGCAGCCGACCGGACAGGAACTATGGCTACACCTTC.